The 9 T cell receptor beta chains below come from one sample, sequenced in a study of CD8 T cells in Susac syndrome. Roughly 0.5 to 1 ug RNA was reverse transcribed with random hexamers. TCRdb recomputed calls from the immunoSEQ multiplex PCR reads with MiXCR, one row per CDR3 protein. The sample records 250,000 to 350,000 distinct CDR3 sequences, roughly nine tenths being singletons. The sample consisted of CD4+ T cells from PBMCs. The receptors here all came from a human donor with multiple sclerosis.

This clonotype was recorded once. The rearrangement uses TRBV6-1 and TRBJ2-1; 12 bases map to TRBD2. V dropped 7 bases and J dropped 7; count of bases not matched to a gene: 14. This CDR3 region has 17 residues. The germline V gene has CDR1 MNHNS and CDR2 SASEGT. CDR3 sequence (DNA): TGTGCCAGCAATCCTCTAGCGGGAGGGGGGGGCGGGAATGAGCAGTTCTTC. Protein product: CASNPLAGGGGGNEQFF.

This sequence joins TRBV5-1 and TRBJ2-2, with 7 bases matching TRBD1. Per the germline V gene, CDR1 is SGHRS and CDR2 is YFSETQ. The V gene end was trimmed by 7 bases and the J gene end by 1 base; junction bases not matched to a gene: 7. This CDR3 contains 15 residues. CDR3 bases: TGCGCCAGCTACCGGGACAGCTTGAACACCGGGGAGCTGTTTTTT. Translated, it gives CASYRDSLNTGELFF. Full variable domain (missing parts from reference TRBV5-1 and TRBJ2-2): KAGVTQTPRYLIKTRGQQVTLSCSPISGHRSVSWYQQTPGQGLQFLFEYFSETQRNKGNFPGRFSGRQFSNSRSEMNVSTLELGDSALYLCASYRDSLNTGELFFGEGSRLTVL.

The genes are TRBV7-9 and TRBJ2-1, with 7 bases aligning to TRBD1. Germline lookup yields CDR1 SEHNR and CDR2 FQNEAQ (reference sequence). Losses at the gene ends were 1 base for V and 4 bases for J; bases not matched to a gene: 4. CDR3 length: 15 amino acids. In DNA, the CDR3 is TGTGCCAGCAGCTTAGGCAGGGGGTCTTACAATGAGCAGTTCTTC. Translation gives CASSLGRGSYNEQFF.

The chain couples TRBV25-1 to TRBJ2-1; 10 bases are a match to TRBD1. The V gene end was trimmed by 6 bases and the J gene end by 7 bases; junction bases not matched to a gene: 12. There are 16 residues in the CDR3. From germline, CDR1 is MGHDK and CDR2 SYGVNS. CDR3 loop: CASSPYTGTGANEQFF. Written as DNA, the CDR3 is TGTGCCAGCAGCCCCTACACCGGGACAGGGGCGAATGAGCAGTTCTTC.

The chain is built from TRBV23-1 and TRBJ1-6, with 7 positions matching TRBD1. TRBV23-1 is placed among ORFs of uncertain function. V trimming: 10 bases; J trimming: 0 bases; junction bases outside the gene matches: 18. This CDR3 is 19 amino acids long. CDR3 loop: CAKQGVSEHPSSYNSPLHF. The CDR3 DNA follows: TGCGCCAAGCAGGGGGTCTCCGAGCACCCCAGCTCCTATAATTCACCCCTCCACTTT.

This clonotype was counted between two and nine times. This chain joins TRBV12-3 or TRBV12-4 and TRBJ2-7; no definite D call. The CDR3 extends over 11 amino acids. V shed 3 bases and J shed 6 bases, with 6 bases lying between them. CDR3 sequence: CASSLVGEQYF. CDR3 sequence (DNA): TGTGCCAGCAGTTTGGTCGGCGAGCAGTACTTC.

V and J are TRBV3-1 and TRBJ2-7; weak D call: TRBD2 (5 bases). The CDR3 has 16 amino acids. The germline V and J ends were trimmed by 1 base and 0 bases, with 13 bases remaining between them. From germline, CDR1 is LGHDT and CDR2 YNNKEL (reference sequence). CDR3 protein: CASSQGDYLSSYEQYF. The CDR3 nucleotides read TGTGCCAGCAGCCAAGGCGACTACCTAAGCTCCTACGAGCAGTACTTC.

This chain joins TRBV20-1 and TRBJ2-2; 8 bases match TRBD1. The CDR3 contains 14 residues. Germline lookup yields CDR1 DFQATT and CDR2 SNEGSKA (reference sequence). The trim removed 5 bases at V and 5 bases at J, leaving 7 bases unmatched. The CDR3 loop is CSAQGASVTGELFF. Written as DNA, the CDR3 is TGCAGTGCTCAGGGGGCAAGTGTAACCGGGGAGCTGTTTTTT.

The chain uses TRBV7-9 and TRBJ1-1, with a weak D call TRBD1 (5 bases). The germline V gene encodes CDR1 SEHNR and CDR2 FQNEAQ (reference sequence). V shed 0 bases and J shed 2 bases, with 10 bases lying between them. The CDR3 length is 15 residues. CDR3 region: CASSLALGHNTEAFF. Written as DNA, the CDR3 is TGTGCCAGCAGCTTAGCCCTAGGACACAACACTGAAGCTTTCTTT.